This TCR beta chain was identified in a study of shared T cell receptors in the human thymus. The V gene end was trimmed by 7 bases and the J gene end by 0 bases; junction bases not matched to a gene: 9. The CDR3 has 15 amino acids. Germline lookup yields CDR1 MNHEY and CDR2 SVGAGI. Here immunoSEQ multiplex PCR was the method, and the copy in TCRdb shows in-frame clones only, minus some. This table has hundreds of thousands of clones, roughly 90% appearing once. These data are also associated with another study on human thymus T cells. That paper notes: Resections removed during corrective heart surgery provided the thymus tissue used. Usage of V and J genes appeared biased in thymic and blood repertoires. Thymic TCR repertoires of unrelated people reportedly overlapped highly.

This rearrangement joins TRBV6-5 to TRBJ2-7, with 7 bases aligning to TRBD2. This sequence originates from a boy under two years old with a congenital heart defect. The source material was thymocytes. CDR3 sequence (DNA): TGTGCCAGCACGGGTCGGCGGGGGAGCTCCTACGAGCAGTACTTC. Its translation is CASTGRRGSSYEQYF.